These T cell receptor beta chains were read from a single sample in a study of shared clonotypes between healthy human individuals. TCRdb's table, derived via immunoSEQ multiplex PCR, lists solely in-frame clones and lacks some. Of millions of clones listed, roughly nine tenths are singletons. The sequenced sample consisted of naive CD4+ T cells sorted from blood. The receptors derive from a man in his late teens or twenties in good health. Each CDR3 is given with its conserved first and last residue.

TRBJ2-4 TRBV18 CASSSGTGEEYF
TRBJ2-4 TRBV7-9 CASSAPGDSKLAKNIQYF
TRBJ2-5 TRBV21-1 CASRGSGETQYF
TRBJ2-5 TRBV7-9 CAAWAGETQYF
TRBJ2-5 TRBV7-8 CASSLGAQETQYF
TRBJ2-5 TRBV28 CASSPGGLAEETQYF
TRBJ2-3 TRBV11-1 CASSFRTGASTDTQYF
TRBJ2-7 TRBV11-2 CASRRPGQGSYEQYF
. TRBV13 CASSLTATSYEQYF
TRBJ2-5 TRBV19 CASSIVEGARKTQYF
TRBJ1-5 TRBV6-5 CASRRDSGEGRPQHF
TRBJ1-6 TRBV2 CASSLDRAYNSPLHF
TRBJ2-5 TRBV5-1 CASSSGTGGETQYF
TRBJ2-2 TRBV7-2 CASSLNWAGELFF
TRBJ2-3 TRBV7-2 CASSSGLAGVSDTQYF
TRBJ1-1 TRBV30 CAWDRGANTEAFF
TRBJ2-5 TRBV7-9 CASSPRGGGETQYF
TRBJ1-6 TRBV7-2 CASSLRGITPLHF
TRBJ1-6 TRBV6-1 CASSGGLPSSYNSPLHF
TRBJ1-2 TRBV21-1 CASSNESGTGGTRGYGYTF
TRBJ2-7 TRBV10-3 CAISDTGSPPYEQYF
TRBJ1-2 TRBV19 CASSIYRNYGYTF
TRBJ2-1 TRBV6-4 CASRLEGGSSYNEQFF
TRBJ1-2 TRBV10-3 CAISATSAHGLANYGYTF
TRBJ2-1 TRBV11-2 CASSRSGSSYNEQFF
TRBJ2-3 TRBV19 CASSVTGPDTQYF
TRBJ1-2 TRBV7-2 CASSLDRDSNYGYTF
TRBJ1-1 TRBV5-6 CASSPSGRGFTEAFF
TRBJ2-3 TRBV2 CASSRSGTDTQYF
TRBJ2-3 TRBV10-3 CATRLAGVPDTQYF
TRBJ2-5 TRBV10-2 CASRRATSGETQYF
. TRBV10-3 CAIGVLGDYEQYF
TRBJ1-6 TRBV6-5 CASSYRGNNSPLHF
TRBJ2-7 TRBV7-2 CASSLVSSGRTSSYEQYF
TRBJ2-2 TRBV6-5 CASSYSDRGELFF
TRBJ2-3 TRBV6-5 CASSQPTKSTQYF
TRBJ2-3 TRBV7-9 CASSLGTGGLADTQYF
TRBJ2-1 TRBV9 CASSVGYNEQFF
TRBJ2-2 TRBV10-3 CAISRDREANGELFF
TRBJ1-6 TRBV7-2 CASSPRTGGSPLHF
TRBJ2-7 TRBV6-1 CASSDQGTFSEQYF
TRBJ2-3 TRBV5-6 CASSLLSAGGTDTQYF
TRBJ2-3 TRBV11-2 CASSLSGNTDTQYF
TRBJ1-1 TRBV7-3 CASSPQGGSNTEAFF
TRBJ2-7 TRBV4-3 CASSQDVGQGAYEQYF
TRBJ1-6 TRBV19 CASSIVVSNSPLHF
TRBJ2-1 TRBV28 CASSLLGSSYNEQFF
TRBJ2-5 TRBV6-1 CASSELKETQYF
TRBJ1-1 TRBV6-5 CASRKTGGHGNEAFF
TRBJ2-5 TRBV7-2 CASSKLSGSFQETQYF
TRBJ1-1 TRBV18 CASSREWNTEAFF